One and the same sample provided the 20 T cell receptor beta chains below, sequenced in a study of tissue T cells after allogeneic stem cell transplantation. Measured with immunoSEQ multiplex PCR; TCRdb has only the in-frame clones, and not every one. The sample yields 1,000 to 1,500 clones, roughly 50% seen once. Sequenced input: skin. Receptors originate from a female BALB/c mouse in good health. As its MHC haplotype, the strain has H2-d.

A word on this clone: The genes are named according to mouse. The CDR3 is cut off 1 residue early in the read; its end comes from the germline J gene. The V and J genes are TRBV13-2 and TRBJ2-5; 8 bases line up with TRBD1. With 2 bases clipped from V and 5 bases from J, the junction kept 7 bases outside the gene matches. From germline, CDR1 is NNHNN and CDR2 SYGAGS (reference sequence). This CDR3 comprises 15 residues. CDR3 DNA, as far as it was read: TGTGCCAGCGGTGAGCCTTCCGGGACAGGAGACACCCAGTAC. Residues: CASGEPSGTGDTQY. The whole CDR3 protein is CASGEPSGTGDTQYF.

In regard to this clone: Genes and germline come from the mouse. Coverage ceases 1 residue before the CDR3 finishes, and the germline J gene fills in the end. The V and J genes are TRBV5 and TRBJ2-5; 9 nucleotides align to TRBD1. The V segment lost 1 base and the J segment 2 bases; nucleotides outside the gene matches: 1. The CDR3 consists of 15 residues. CDR1 and CDR2 (germline): LGHNA, YNLKQL (reference sequence). The covered CDR3 bases are TGTGCCAGCAGCCAAGGACAGGGGGGCCAAGACACCCAGTAC. It specifies CASSQGQGGQDTQY. The entire CDR3 is CASSQGQGGQDTQYF.

In the case of this clone: Gene labels here are mouse ones. The CDR3 extends 1 residue past the end of the read, so its final part is completed from the germline J gene. The chain combines TRBV4 with TRBJ2-5, with D possibly matching TRBD2 (5 bases). Germline assignment: CDR1 LGHDT and CDR2 YNNKQL (reference sequence). The CDR3 is 12 amino acids. V gave up 3 bases and J gave up 4 bases, with 5 bases separating them. CDR3 sequence: CASSYWEDTQYF. Partial CDR3 DNA: TGTGCCAGCAGCTACTGGGAAGACACCCAGTAC. Supplemented by reference TRBV4 and TRBJ2-5, the full variable domain reads ETAVFQTPNYHVTQVGNEVSFNCKQTLGHDTMYWYKQDSKKLLKIMFSYNNKQLIVNETVPRRFSPQSSDKAHLNLRIKSVEPEDSAVYLCASSYWEDTQYFGPGTRLLVL.

On this clone itself: Mouse gene names apply. Read sequence stops 1 residue before the CDR3 end, and the germline J gene provides the missing end. V and J are TRBV1 and TRBJ2-2; D tentatively fits TRBD1 or TRBD2 (5 bases each). Trimming removed 8 bases from V and 4 bases from J, with 11 bases in between. CDR3 length equals 13 residues. Per the germline V gene, CDR1 is NSQYPW and CDR2 is LRSPGD (reference sequence). CDR3 amino acids: CTCRGAGTGQLYF. The part of the CDR3 DNA that was read is TGCACCTGCCGGGGCGCGGGCACCGGGCAGCTCTAC.

On this clone itself: Germline and genes here are mouse. The read is 1 residue too short to cover the CDR3 end, so that end is filled in from the germline J gene. This rearrangement joins TRBV13-1 to TRBJ1-1; D remains ambiguous. Germline assignment: CDR1 NSHNY and CDR2 SYGAGN. This CDR3 is 11 amino acids long. V dropped 4 bases and J dropped 1 base, with 2 bases sitting between them. The CDR3 here is CASSKNTEVFF. CDR3 bases read: TGTGCCAGCAGTAAAAACACAGAAGTCTTC.

On this clone itself: Mouse germline and gene names are used. The read ends 1 residue early relative to the CDR3; the germline J gene fills the gap. The V call is TRBV14, the J call TRBJ2-2; 7 nucleotides agree with TRBD1. The J segment lost 2 bases and the V segment lost 4 bases, leaving 2 bases of the junction unmatched. Germline V gene lookup returns CDR1 SGHDT and CDR2 FRDEAV. The CDR3 consists of 14 residues. The CDR3 protein is CASSPRGNTGQLYF. The DNA read from the CDR3 is TGTGCCAGCAGTCCCAGGGGGAACACCGGGCAGCTCTAC. Full variable domain (outside the CDR3, taken from reference TRBV14 and TRBJ2-2): EAGVTQSPRYAVLQEGQAVSFWCDPISGHDTLYWYQQPRDQGPQLLVYFRDEAVIDNSQLPSDRFSAVRPKGTNSTLKIQSAKQGDTATYLCASSPRGNTGQLYFGEGSKLTVL.

This clone occurred a few times. Germline and genes here are mouse. The sequence runs out 1 residue before the end of the CDR3; the remainder is reconstructed from the germline J gene. The J gene is TRBJ1-2, the V gene TRBV13-2; D remains unclear. V dropped 0 bases and J dropped 0 bases, with 0 bases sitting between them. The CDR3 runs to 12 residues. The germline CDR1 and CDR2 sequences are NNHNN and SYGAGS (reference sequence). CDR3 DNA (partial): TGTGCCAGCGGTGATGCAAACTCCGACTACACC. The encoded protein is CASGDANSDYT. The entire CDR3 reads CASGDANSDYTF.

This clone has just a few counts. Genes here carry mouse names. The CDR3 goes on 1 residue after the read ends, and that part is filled in from the germline J gene. The J gene is TRBJ1-2, the V gene TRBV29; 10 nucleotides agree with TRBD1. Germline CDR1 and CDR2: MSHET and SYDVDS. There are 15 residues in the CDR3. With 3 bases clipped from V and 0 bases from J, the junction kept 1 base outside the gene matches. The CDR3 region is CASSLGTGANSDYTF. Partial CDR3 DNA: TGTGCTAGCAGTTTGGGGACAGGGGCAAACTCCGACTACACC.

A note on this clone: Germline and genes: mouse. The CDR3 end falls 1 residue outside the read, so it is completed with the germline J gene. This chain uses TRBV13-1 with TRBJ2-2; D perhaps matches TRBD2 (7 bases). Per the germline V gene, CDR1 is NSHNY and CDR2 is SYGAGN. The CDR3 totals 17 residues. V lost 0 bases and J lost 0, with 12 bases in between. The DNA read from the CDR3 is TGTGCCAGCAGTGATGCTGGGGGCCCCGCAAACACCGGGCAGCTCTAC. Translated: CASSDAGGPANTGQLY. The whole CDR3 region reads CASSDAGGPANTGQLYF.

A few counts support this clone. The germline and genes are mouse ones. The read ends 1 residue early relative to the CDR3; the germline J gene fills the gap. The chain recombines TRBV3 with TRBJ2-2; 11 bases map to TRBD2. Per the germline V gene, CDR1 is SNHLY and CDR2 is FYNGKV (reference sequence). The CDR3 has 18 residues. The J segment lost 3 bases and the V segment lost 0 bases, leaving 6 bases of the junction unmatched. The CDR3 DNA, read in part, is TGTGCCAGCAGCTTAGCGCACTGGGGGGGCGCGGACACCGGGCAGCTCTAC. As protein: CASSLAHWGGADTGQLY. The full CDR3 is CASSLAHWGGADTGQLYF.

In its sample, this clone was seen a few times. The genes and germline here are from mouse. The read falls 1 residue short of the CDR3 end, and the missing part is taken from the germline J gene. This chain joins TRBV31 and TRBJ1-4, with a possible D match to TRBD1 (5 bases). Trimming left V 1 base short and J 6 bases short, with 9 bases between. The germline V gene encodes CDR1 GKSSPN and CDR2 SITVG. This CDR3 comprises 13 residues. The CDR3 loop is CAWSPGGDERLFF. Incomplete CDR3 DNA: TGTGCCTGGAGTCCGGGGGGTGACGAAAGATTATTT.

This clone was found a few times. The gene names here belong to mouse. The CDR3 end falls 1 residue outside the read, so it is completed with the germline J gene. The V gene is TRBV20, the J gene TRBJ2-1; 8 nucleotides line up with TRBD1. CDR1 GFQATS and CDR2 STVNSAI come from the germline V gene. This CDR3 comprises 15 residues. Trimming at V came to 0 bases and at J to 0 bases, leaving 1 base not matched to a gene. Here the CDR3 reads CGARDQGANYAEQFF. The sequenced CDR3 bases are TGTGGTGCTAGGGACCAGGGGGCTAACTATGCTGAGCAGTTC.

To note about this clone: The gene names given are mouse names. The missing CDR3 end, 1 residue past where the read stops, is filled in from the germline J gene. The chain links TRBV31 to TRBJ2-4; D is uncertain. The germline V gene encodes CDR1 GKSSPN and CDR2 SITVG. V was shortened by 3 bases and J by 1 base, with 14 bases between the two germline ends. CDR3 size: 15 residues. Incomplete CDR3 DNA: TGTGCCTGGAGGCCTCCGGGCGCTGGTCAAAACACCTTGTAC. Encoded protein: CAWRPPGAGQNTLY. In full, the CDR3 is CAWRPPGAGQNTLYF. Full variable domain (outside the CDR3, taken from reference TRBV31 and TRBJ2-4): AQTIHQWPVAEIKAVGSPLSLGCTIKGKSSPNLYWYWQATGGTLQQLFYSITVGQVESVVQLNLSASRPKDDQFILSTEKLLLSHSGFYLCAWRPPGAGQNTLYFGAGTRLSVL.

This clone has just a few counts. Gene names follow the mouse nomenclature. The sequence runs out 1 residue before the end of the CDR3; the remainder is reconstructed from the germline J gene. The chain employs TRBV13-2 and TRBJ2-7, with D unresolved. Trimming took off 2 bases at V and 6 bases at J, with 3 bases between the two ends. The V gene's germline CDR1 is NNHNN and CDR2 SYGAGS (reference sequence). The CDR3 length is 10 residues. Partial CDR3 DNA: TGTGCCAGCGGTGAGGGTGAACAGTAC. This sequence encodes CASGEGEQY. The CDR3 as a whole reads CASGEGEQYF.

This clone was seen more than once but under ten times. Gene names denote mouse genes. The read ends 1 residue shy of where the CDR3 ends; the end is completed using the germline J gene. The J gene is TRBJ1-2, the V gene TRBV13-2, with D possibly matching TRBD1 (5 bases). The CDR3 is made up of 13 amino acids. CDR1 NNHNN and CDR2 SYGAGS come from the germline V gene (reference sequence). Trimming shortened V by 5 bases and J by 0 bases, and 8 bases separated the two germline ends. CDR3 bases read: TGTGCCAGCGGGGACAAAGCAAACTCCGACTACACC. This encodes CASGDKANSDYT. The entire CDR3 reads CASGDKANSDYTF.

To note about this clone: Any gene name here is a mouse gene name. CDR3 DNA, as far as it was read: TGCACCTGCAGTGCAGGACAGGGAAACACAGAAGTCTTC. This encodes CTCSAGQGNTEVF. The full CDR3 is CTCSAGQGNTEVFF. This chain joins TRBV1 and TRBJ1-1; 7 nucleotides line up with TRBD1. With the read ending 1 residue before the CDR3 end, the germline J gene is used to fill in that end. Germline CDR1 reads NSQYPW; CDR2 reads LRSPGD (reference sequence). The CDR3 extends over 14 amino acids. The V segment lost 1 base and the J segment 1 base; nucleotides outside the gene matches: 0.

With respect to this clone: Gene names refer to mouse genes. Partial CDR3 DNA: TGTGCCTGGAGTCTCCGGGGGCAAGACACCCAGTAC. Residues: CAWSLRGQDTQY. The CDR3 as a whole reads CAWSLRGQDTQYF. The chain joins TRBV31 to TRBJ2-5; D is perhaps TRBD1 or TRBD2 (5 bases each). The CDR3 end is not reached by the read, which stops 1 residue before it; the germline J gene fills it in. Germline CDR1 GKSSPN, CDR2 SITVG. V was clipped by 0 bases and J by 3 bases, with 7 bases between them. The CDR3 sequence is 13 residues long.

Concerning this clone: Genes and germline come from the mouse. The missing CDR3 end, 1 residue past where the read stops, is filled in from the germline J gene. The J gene is TRBJ2-7, the V gene TRBV19, with D unresolved. The CDR3 extends over 12 amino acids. Germline CDR1 reads FNHDT; CDR2 reads SITEND (reference sequence). V gave up 1 base and J gave up 4 bases, with 6 bases separating them. The part of the CDR3 DNA that was read is TGTGCCAGCAGTATAAACGGATATGAACAGTAC. It yields the protein CASSINGYEQY. The full CDR3 is CASSINGYEQYF.

Of note for this clone: The genes are named according to mouse. The read terminates 1 residue before the CDR3 end, so the remaining end is supplied by the germline J gene. The chain employs TRBV1 and TRBJ2-7; 9 bases align to TRBD1. Trimming removed 4 bases from V and 7 bases from J; junction bases left unmatched: 2. Germline V gives CDR1 NSQYPW, CDR2 LRSPGD (reference sequence). This CDR3 region has 12 residues. CDR3 sequence: CTCSDRGREQYF. The sequenced part of the CDR3 DNA is TGCACCTGCAGTGACAGGGGGCGCGAACAGTAC.

As to this clone: Mouse names are used for the genes. Read sequence stops 1 residue before the CDR3 end, and the germline J gene provides the missing end. The chain carries TRBV13-2 and TRBJ2-4; 8 bases align to TRBD2. Germline V gene sequence: CDR1 NNHNN, CDR2 SYGAGS (reference sequence). Trimming cost V 5 bases and J 0 bases; bases outside gene matches: 5. The CDR3 loop spans 15 amino acids. CDR3 loop: CASGRLGSSQNTLYF. The DNA read from the CDR3 is TGTGCCAGCGGCCGACTGGGGTCTAGTCAAAACACCTTGTAC.